The subject of this entry is one T cell receptor beta chain. The data were obtained in a study of shared clonotypes between healthy human individuals. Turning to the study itself: Per donor, three plates held CD4 naive cells, three held CD4 memory, two held CD8 naive and one held CD8 memory.

Researchers partitioned CD4+ cells into CD45RA+ naive and CD45RA-negative memory subsets. Trimming cost V 7 bases and J 6 bases, with 15 bases left between them. CDR1 and CDR2 (germline): MNHNS, SASEGT. CDR3 length equals 14 residues. TCRdb's copy holds only in-frame clones and misses some; the assay was immunoSEQ multiplex PCR. The data hold about 1.5 million clones, with approximately 96% observed a single time. This sequence originates from a man between 25 and 39 years old in good health. The rearrangement links TRBV6-1 to TRBJ2-2, with D unclear. Sequencing input: naive CD4+ T cells sorted from blood. The subset was: CD45RA+ positively selected. The CDR3: CASIPTEWAGELFF. The CDR3 DNA is TGTGCCAGCATCCCGACGGAATGGGCCGGGGAGCTGTTTTTT.